What follows is one T cell receptor beta chain and its context. The data are from a study of T-cell memory formation after mild COVID-19. TCRdb redid the calling of the 5' RACE reads with MiXCR, one entry per CDR3 protein. The sample includes some 410,000 distinct CDR3 sequences, 20% to 25% of them seen just once. Deletions cut 5 bases from V and 1 base from J, with 10 bases between. The germline V gene encodes CDR1 SGHNT and CDR2 YYREEE (reference sequence). The CDR3 sequence is 13 residues long. The chain is built from TRBV5-4 and TRBJ2-7, with D perhaps matching TRBD2 (6 bases). The material sequenced was PBMCs or a T cell subset sorted from them (not recorded which). The sequence was obtained from an adult woman who had mild COVID-19 (a few samples of this study predate the infection). Cell type and time point are not known. Written as DNA, the CDR3 is TGTGCCAGCAGGACTAGAGGATCCTACGAGCAGTACTTC. Its translation is CASRTRGSYEQYF.